This TCR beta chain is from a study of Graves' ophthalmopathy and Graves' hyperthyroidism. Study outcomes and limitations: A majority of expanded thyroid clonotypes exceeding 0.001 frequency were likewise present in blood. A model built from 13 signatures distinguished ophthalmopathy from stable hyperthyroidism with approximately 89% sensitivity and approximately 80% specificity.

Trimming left V 5 bases short and J 9 bases short, with 11 bases between. Germline loops: CDR1 ENHRY, CDR2 SYGVKD. There are 11 residues in the CDR3. TCR beta CDR3 amplification used RNA transcripts. Second-round multiplex PCR came after first-round RT-PCR with HTBI primers. TCRdb used MiXCR to reprocess the multiplex PCR reads, holding one entry per CDR3 protein. The sample carries 650,000 to 900,000 distinct CDR3 sequences, roughly 41% recorded once. Turning to this clonotype: Antigen unknown.

Out of 7.5 to 10 ml of fresh peripheral blood, PBMCs were obtained. The V call is TRBV10-3, the J call TRBJ2-7; no clear D. Sample: peripheral blood. This sequence originates from an adult man with Graves' ophthalmopathy. CDR3 DNA: TGTGCCATCAGTTACGGAGCCAGGCAGTACTTC. As protein: CAISYGARQYF.